This T cell receptor (beta chain) was retrieved from a study of blood T cell repertoires in COVID-19. Data came from immunoSEQ multiplex PCR; TCRdb stores just in-frame clones and leaves some out. The repertoire has 75,000 or so clones, around 88% of them found once; the top ten carry around 5%. This clone was counted between two and nine times. In germline, CDR1 is LNHDA, CDR2 SQIVND (reference sequence). The CDR3 is made up of 16 amino acids. Trimming removed 6 bases at V and 3 bases at J, with 17 bases between. The sequenced sample consisted of peripheral blood. The chain recombines TRBV19 with TRBJ1-4; TRBD1 is a possible D gene (6 bases). This receptor was taken from a woman older than 75 with active or convalescent COVID-19. Here the CDR3 DNA reads TGTGCCAGTAGCCTCTTACAGGGCGGCCCTAATGAAAAACTGTTTTTT. As protein: CASSLLQGGPNEKLFF.